Following are 24 T cell receptor beta chains from one sample sequenced in a study of T-cell reconstitution after alpha-beta-depleted transplantation in children. For TCRbeta, the library was prepared with unique molecular identifiers. In TCRdb, the PCR reads were re-called with MiXCR into one record per CDR3 protein. The sample records about a million distinct CDR3 sequences, roughly 29% being singletons. The starting material was PBMCs, mostly from graft donor cells, obtained 360 days after TCRalphabeta/CD19-depleted stem cell transplant. Receptor source: a boy under three years old who had a stem cell transplant for SCID, so the T cells may come from the graft donor.

The rearrangement links TRBV5-6 to TRBJ1-1, with D uncertain. Looked up from germline, CDR1 is SGHDT and CDR2 is YYEEEE. Trimming pared 0 bases from V and 4 bases from J, leaving 7 bases between. The CDR3 length is 13 residues. DNA of the CDR3: TGTGCCAGCAGCTTGGACGGCCGCACTGAAGCTTTCTTT. The encoded protein is CASSLDGRTEAFF.

The rearrangement uses TRBV7-2 and TRBJ2-7; TRBD2 might be the D (5 bases). This CDR3 is 13 amino acids long. Trimming took off 8 bases at V and 0 bases at J, with 11 bases between the two ends. Germline values: CDR1 SGHTA, CDR2 FQGNSA. The CDR3 sequence: CASARGNSYEQYF. CDR3 nucleotide sequence: TGTGCCAGCGCACGGGGAAACTCCTACGAGCAGTACTTC. The full variable domain, rest sourced from reference TRBV7-2 and TRBJ2-7, is GAGVSQSPSNKVTEKGKDVELRCDPISGHTALYWYRQSLGQGLEFLIYFQGNSAPDKSGLPSDRFSAERTGGSVSTLTIQRTQQEDSAVYLCASARGNSYEQYFGPGTRLTVT.

This clonotype was seen more than once but under ten times. This chain uses TRBV12-3 or TRBV12-4 with TRBJ1-3; no clear D. This CDR3 comprises 14 residues. V was pared by 3 bases and J by 1 base, with 7 bases between. As DNA, the CDR3 is TGTGCCAGCAGTTTCGGCCATTCTGGAAACACCATATATTTT. Translated, it gives CASSFGHSGNTIYF.

The chain carries TRBV10-3 and TRBJ2-3, with 10 positions matching TRBD2. Trimming took 4 bases from V and 0 from J; bases not matched to a gene: 7. CDR3 length: 17 amino acids. Germline CDR1 is ENHRY and CDR2 is SYGVKD. The CDR3: CAISGTSGLSSTDTQYF. The CDR3 DNA reads as TGTGCCATCAGTGGGACTAGCGGATTATCTAGCACAGATACGCAGTATTTT.

There are many counts of this clonotype. V gene TRBV5-1 combines with J gene TRBJ1-1; 8 bases line up with TRBD1. Germline V CDR1 and CDR2: SGHRS, YFSETQ. This CDR3 contains 14 residues. V shed 6 bases, J shed 4 bases, and the junction held 8 bases outside the gene matches. DNA for the CDR3: TGCGCCAGCACCCACGATACAGGGGGCACTGAAGCTTTCTTT. This sequence encodes CASTHDTGGTEAFF.

This clonotype was seen more than once but under ten times. J is TRBJ2-2 and V is TRBV24-1; tentatively, D is TRBD1 (7 bases). The V gene lost 10 bases and the J gene lost 0 bases, with 11 bases spanning the gap. The CDR3 has 14 residues. Germline CDR1 is KGHDR and CDR2 is SFDVKD. The chain's CDR3 is CATAGGTNTGELFF. The CDR3 bases are TGTGCCACAGCAGGGGGGACGAACACCGGGGAGCTGTTTTTT.

The table lists this clonotype with many counts. The rearrangement uses TRBV6-5 and TRBJ1-1, with TRBD1 as a possible D gene (5 bases). The CDR3 runs 14 residues. V was clipped by 0 bases and J by 1 base, with 6 bases between them. Germline CDR1 and CDR2: MNHEY and SVGAGI. The CDR3: CASSYSGGNTEAFF. In DNA, the CDR3 is TGTGCCAGCAGTTACTCGGGGGGGAACACTGAAGCTTTCTTT.

This clonotype showed up just a few times. The V gene is TRBV20-1, the J gene TRBJ2-4; 9 bases align to TRBD2. The CDR3 extends over 18 amino acids. Losses at the gene ends were 3 bases for V and 2 bases for J; bases not matched to a gene: 14. Germline assignment: CDR1 DFQATT and CDR2 SNEGSKA (reference sequence). The CDR3 protein is CSARGIKRGALSKNIQYF. CDR3 coding DNA: TGCAGTGCTAGGGGAATTAAGCGGGGGGCGTTATCCAAAAACATTCAGTACTTC.

This clonotype appeared a single time. The chain employs TRBV20-1 and TRBJ2-7; 10 bases agree with TRBD2. CDR1 and CDR2 from the germline V gene are DFQATT and SNEGSKA (reference sequence). Germline trimming cut 4 bases from V and 1 base from J; bases unmatched to any gene: 10. CDR3 length: 16 amino acids. The CDR3 region is CSANFLAGALSYEQYF. Here the CDR3 DNA reads TGCAGTGCTAATTTCCTAGCGGGGGCCCTATCCTACGAGCAGTACTTC.

This clonotype was detected only a few times. The chain joins TRBV2 to TRBJ2-1; 8 positions agree with TRBD1. This CDR3 contains 12 residues. Germline-derived CDR1 and CDR2 are SNHLY and FYNNEI. Unmatched junction bases numbered 5, after V lost 10 bases and J lost 6 bases. CDR3 DNA sequence: TGTGCCACCTACCAGGGGGCCAATGAGCAGTTCTTC. Amino acid sequence: CATYQGANEQFF.

This chain uses TRBV6-5 with TRBJ2-5, with a tentative D call TRBD1 (7 bases). The V gene's germline CDR1 is MNHEY and CDR2 SVGAGI. The V and J ends lost 2 bases and 4 bases respectively, with 17 bases between them. The CDR3 loop spans 16 amino acids. The CDR3 DNA reads as TGTGCCAGCAGTTACGCCACAGGGGCGGGGAGAGAGACCCAGTACTTC. Its protein product is CASSYATGAGRETQYF.

This clonotype was detected a few times. The rearrangement uses TRBV7-6 and TRBJ1-1; 7 bases match TRBD1. CDR3 size: 15 residues. Germline values: CDR1 SGHVS, CDR2 FNYEAQ. The ends lost 5 bases at V and 3 bases at J; junction bases unmatched: 9. As DNA, the CDR3 is TGTGCCAGCAGCGCCGACAGGGCCTCGGACACTGAAGCTTTCTTT. The encoded protein is CASSADRASDTEAFF.

The table lists this clonotype with a few counts. The J gene is TRBJ2-1, the V gene TRBV12-3 or TRBV12-4, with TRBD2 matching 9 bases. Trimming took 5 bases from V and 5 from J; bases not matched to a gene: 10. This CDR3 is built from 16 residues. The DNA for the CDR3 is TGTGCCAGCAGTACCGCGGGGACTAGCCGCGACAATGAGCAGTTCTTC. Its protein product is CASSTAGTSRDNEQFF.

The chain recombines TRBV29-1 with TRBJ1-1; tentative D call: TRBD1 (6 bases). V lost 7 bases, J lost 1 base, and 13 bases lay in between. Germline values: CDR1 SQVTM, CDR2 ANQGSEA. This CDR3 contains 13 residues. The CDR3 sequence is CSGAGQTNTEAFF. CDR3 sequence (DNA): TGCAGCGGAGCGGGACAAACGAACACTGAAGCTTTCTTT. The full variable domain, completed using reference TRBV29-1 and TRBJ1-1, is SAVISQKPSRDICQRGTSLTIQCQVDSQVTMMFWYRQQPGQSLTLIATANQGSEATYESGFVIDKFPISRPNLTFSTLTVSNMSPEDSSIYLCSGAGQTNTEAFFGQGTRLTVV.

This chain joins TRBV11-1 and TRBJ2-7; 7 bases fit TRBD1. Germline CDR1 and CDR2: SGHAT and FQDESV (reference sequence). The CDR3 consists of 13 residues. J was trimmed by 6 bases and V by 5 bases; bases with no gene match: 7. The CDR3 region has the DNA TGTGCCAGCAGCAAAGGACAGGTTCGCGAGCAGTACTTC. Its protein product is CASSKGQVREQYF.

The V and J genes are TRBV4-1 and TRBJ2-5; 7 bases map to TRBD1. The CDR3 covers 16 residues. Germline V gene data show CDR1 as MGHRA and CDR2 as YSYEKL. Trimming cost V 4 bases and J 5 bases; bases outside gene matches: 13. The CDR3 is CASSPRDSLLGETQYF. DNA for the CDR3: TGCGCCAGCAGCCCCAGGGACAGTCTCCTCGGGGAGACCCAGTACTTC.

The gene calls are TRBV4-1 and TRBJ2-1, with 9 bases lining up with TRBD1. Germline V gives CDR1 MGHRA, CDR2 YSYEKL. The CDR3 contains 16 residues. V was pared by 5 bases and J by 1 base, with 6 bases of the junction left unmatched. CDR3 sequence reads: CASSGDRVRSYNEQFF. Here the CDR3 DNA reads TGCGCCAGCAGCGGGGACAGGGTTAGGTCCTACAATGAGCAGTTCTTC.

The chain uses TRBV6-8 and TRBJ1-1; no firm D call. V shed 6 bases and J shed 1 base, with 12 bases lying between them. Germline V gives CDR1 MNHGY, CDR2 SAAAGT. CDR3 length: 14 amino acids. CDR3 residues: CASRGLGGNTEAFF. In DNA, the CDR3 is TGTGCCAGCAGGGGTCTTGGCGGGAACACTGAAGCTTTCTTT.

This clonotype was observed many times. The chain couples TRBV11-2 to TRBJ2-1; possibly TRBD2 for D (6 bases). V lost 0 bases, J lost 10 bases, and 10 bases lay in between. The CDR3 consists of 13 residues. Germline CDR1 reads SGHAT; CDR2 reads FQNNGV. The CDR3 sequence is CASSLEARGEQFF. The CDR3 DNA sequence: TGTGCCAGCAGCTTAGAGGCTCGGGGGGAGCAGTTCTTC. The full variable domain, with the rest looked up from reference TRBV11-2 and TRBJ2-1, is EAGVAQSPRYKIIEKRQSVAFWCNPISGHATLYWYQQILGQGPKLLIQFQNNGVVDDSQLPKDRFSAERLKGVDSTLKIQPAKLEDSAVYLCASSLEARGEQFFGPGTRLTVL.

This clonotype was seen ten or more times. The chain recombines TRBV2 with TRBJ1-2; TRBD1 might be the D (6 bases). The germline gives CDR1 SNHLY, CDR2 FYNNEI. The CDR3 totals 13 residues. V was cut by 6 bases and J by 8 bases, with 16 bases left in between. The CDR3 DNA sequence: TGTGCCAGCAGGGGAATCGGACAGAACGGCTACACCTTC. Its protein is CASRGIGQNGYTF.

This clonotype was counted only a few times. The chain links TRBV12-3 or TRBV12-4 to TRBJ2-5, with D uncertain. The CDR3 is 15 amino acids. The V gene lost 2 bases and the J gene lost 1 base, with 11 bases spanning the gap. CDR3 loop: CASSLSGSFQETQYF. The CDR3 coding sequence is TGTGCCAGCAGTTTATCCGGGTCCTTCCAAGAGACCCAGTACTTC.

The CDR3 is CASTTGTSRGYTF. CDR3 DNA sequence: TGTGCCAGCACTACAGGGACCTCGCGAGGCTACACCTTC. The rearrangement joins TRBV6-1 to TRBJ1-2, with D possibly TRBD1 on 6 matching bases. This CDR3 has 13 amino acids. The V and J ends lost 7 bases and 8 bases respectively, with 17 bases between them. Looked up from germline, CDR1 is MNHNS and CDR2 is SASEGT.

This clonotype occurred a few times. This chain uses TRBV27 with TRBJ2-1; D is ambiguous. CDR1 and CDR2 from the germline V gene are MNHEY and SMNVEV (reference sequence). The V and J ends lost 5 bases and 6 bases respectively, with 17 bases between them. This CDR3 has 15 amino acids. This CDR3 reads CASSQPFKGSNEQFF. CDR3 coding DNA: TGTGCCAGCAGTCAACCTTTCAAGGGAAGCAATGAGCAGTTCTTC.

The chain recombines TRBV6-2 or TRBV6-3 with TRBJ2-3; 8 bases align to TRBD2. Germline V gives CDR1 MNHEY, CDR2 SVGEGT. This CDR3 has 14 amino acids. The V and J ends lost 2 bases and 6 bases, in that order; junction bases with no gene match: 4. The CDR3 protein is CASSYPSGGDTQYF. CDR3 in DNA: TGTGCCAGCAGTTACCCTTCGGGAGGGGATACGCAGTATTTT.